The entry below gives a single TCR beta chain sequence along with its context. Naive CD8 populations comprised CD45RO-negative cells positively selected for CCR7, excluding terminally differentiated effector memory CD45RA+ cells. Deep level was the assay's run setting. Every immunoSEQ plate was one replicate of a subset's evenly spread DNA. Sequencing used immunoSEQ multiplex PCR; TCRdb keeps in-frame clones, though not all of them. This table holds 760,000 or so clones, roughly 96% found once. The data were taken from a study of shared clonotypes between healthy human individuals. At the level of the study: Each donor contributed plates that comprised three CD4 naive, three CD4 memory, two CD8 naive and one CD8 memory.

CDR3 length: 12 residues. Germline values: CDR1 SQVTM, CDR2 ANQGSEA. Trimming took off 4 bases at V and 6 bases at J, with 10 bases between the two ends. V and J are TRBV29-1 and TRBJ2-1, with D perhaps matching TRBD2 (6 bases). The TCR originated in a young man in good health. Sequencing was performed on naive CD8+ T cells sorted from blood. The CDR3 DNA reads as TGCAGCGTTGTTCGAGCGGGCAATGAGCAGTTCTTC. Amino acid sequence: CSVVRAGNEQFF.